This TCR beta chain stems from a study of post-analysis software for immune sequencing data. Findings and caveats of the study: Those samples that were prepared in the same batch co-clustered strongly by F measure.

Notes on this clonotype: The antigen remains undetermined. One junction end does not reproduce the germline sequence, and a read error may be involved.

Sequencing libraries made from TCR beta cDNA carried unique molecular identifiers. TCRdb processed the PCR reads anew with MiXCR; each CDR3 protein has one entry. The sample consists of 170,000 or so distinct CDR3 sequences, approximately 30% of them appearing once. The specimen sequenced was blood. The TCR sequence derives from a girl aged 5 to 17 with multiple sclerosis.

In DNA form, the CDR3 reads TGTGCCATCAGCTTAGTTTCAGGGGGCACTGAAGCTTTCTTT. This encodes CAISLVSGGTEAFF. The V and J genes are TRBV7-9 and TRBJ1-1; 7 bases line up with TRBD1. The CDR3 totals 14 residues. Germline CDR1 is SEHNR and CDR2 is FQNEAQ (reference sequence). Full variable domain (missing parts from reference TRBV7-9 and TRBJ1-1): DTGVSQNPRHKITKRGQNVTFRCDPISEHNRLYWYRQTLGQGPEFLTYFQNEAQLEKSRLLSDRFSAERPKGSFSTLEIQRTEQGDSAMYLCAISLVSGGTEAFFGQGTRLTVV.